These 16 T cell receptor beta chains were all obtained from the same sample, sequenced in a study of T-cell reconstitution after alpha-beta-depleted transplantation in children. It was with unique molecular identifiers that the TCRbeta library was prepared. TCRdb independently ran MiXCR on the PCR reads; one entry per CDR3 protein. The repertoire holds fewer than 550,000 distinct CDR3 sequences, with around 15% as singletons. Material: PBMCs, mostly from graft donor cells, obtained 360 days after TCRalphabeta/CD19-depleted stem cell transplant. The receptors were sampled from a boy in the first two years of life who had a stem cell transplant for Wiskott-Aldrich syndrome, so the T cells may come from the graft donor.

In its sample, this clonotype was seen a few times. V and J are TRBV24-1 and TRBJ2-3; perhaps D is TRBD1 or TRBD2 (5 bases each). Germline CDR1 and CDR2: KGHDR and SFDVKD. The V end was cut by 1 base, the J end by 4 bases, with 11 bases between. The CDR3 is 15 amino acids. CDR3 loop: CATSDFGQGADTQYF. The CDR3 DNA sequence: TGTGCCACCAGTGATTTCGGGCAGGGAGCAGATACGCAGTATTTT.

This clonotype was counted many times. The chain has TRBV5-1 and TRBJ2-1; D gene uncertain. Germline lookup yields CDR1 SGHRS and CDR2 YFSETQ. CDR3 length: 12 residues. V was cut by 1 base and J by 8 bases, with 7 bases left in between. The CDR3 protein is CASSLWEDEQFF. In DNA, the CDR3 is TGCGCCAGCAGCTTGTGGGAAGATGAGCAGTTCTTC.

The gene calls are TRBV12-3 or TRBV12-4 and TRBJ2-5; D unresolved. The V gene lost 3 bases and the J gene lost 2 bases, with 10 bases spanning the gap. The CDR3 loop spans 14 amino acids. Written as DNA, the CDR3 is TGTGCCAGCAGTTTGCCGAAGGGTCAAGAGACCCAGTACTTC. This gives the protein CASSLPKGQETQYF.

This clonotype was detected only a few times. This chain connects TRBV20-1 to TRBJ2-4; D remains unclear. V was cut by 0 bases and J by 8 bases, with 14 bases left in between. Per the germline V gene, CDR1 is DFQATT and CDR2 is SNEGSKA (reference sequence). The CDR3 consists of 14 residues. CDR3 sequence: CSARDRATRDIQYF. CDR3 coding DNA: TGCAGTGCTAGAGATCGCGCGACACGAGACATTCAGTACTTC.

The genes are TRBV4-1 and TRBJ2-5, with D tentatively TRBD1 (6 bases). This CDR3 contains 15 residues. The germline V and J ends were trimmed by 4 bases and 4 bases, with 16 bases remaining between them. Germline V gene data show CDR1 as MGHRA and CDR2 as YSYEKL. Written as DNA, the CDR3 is TGCGCCAGCAGCCTCCAGGACAGATGGGGAGAGACCCAGTACTTC. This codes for CASSLQDRWGETQYF.

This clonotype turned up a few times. The chain's CDR3 is CASSPKFSWVKGFQETQYF. CDR3 nucleotide sequence: TGCGCCAGCAGCCCCAAATTCAGTTGGGTAAAGGGCTTCCAAGAGACCCAGTACTTC. The rearrangement links TRBV4-1 to TRBJ2-5; no clear D gene. Germline V gene sequence: CDR1 MGHRA, CDR2 YSYEKL. V was trimmed by 4 bases and J by 1 base, leaving 25 bases between them. This CDR3 is 19 amino acids long.

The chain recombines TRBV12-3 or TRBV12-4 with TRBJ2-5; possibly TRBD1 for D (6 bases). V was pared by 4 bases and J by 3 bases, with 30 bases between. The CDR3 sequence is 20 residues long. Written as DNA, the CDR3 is TGTGCCAGCAGTTCTCCCCCCGGGACAAGTCCTTCGTATACTGAAGAGACCCAGTACTTC. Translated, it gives CASSSPPGTSPSYTEETQYF.

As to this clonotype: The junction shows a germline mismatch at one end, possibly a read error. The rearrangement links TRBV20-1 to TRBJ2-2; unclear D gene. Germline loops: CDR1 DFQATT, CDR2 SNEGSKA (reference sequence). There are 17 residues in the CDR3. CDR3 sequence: CCARVWLSRPGPGELFF. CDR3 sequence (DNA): TGCTGTGCTAGAGTATGGCTCTCGAGACCCGGCCCCGGGGAGCTGTTTTTT.

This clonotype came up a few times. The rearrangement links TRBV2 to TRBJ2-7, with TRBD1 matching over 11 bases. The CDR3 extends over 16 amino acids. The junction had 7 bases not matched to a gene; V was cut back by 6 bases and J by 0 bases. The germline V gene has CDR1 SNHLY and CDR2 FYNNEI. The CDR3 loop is CASSPGQGAISYEQYF. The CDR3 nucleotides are TGTGCCAGCAGCCCAGGACAGGGGGCCATCTCCTACGAGCAGTACTTC.

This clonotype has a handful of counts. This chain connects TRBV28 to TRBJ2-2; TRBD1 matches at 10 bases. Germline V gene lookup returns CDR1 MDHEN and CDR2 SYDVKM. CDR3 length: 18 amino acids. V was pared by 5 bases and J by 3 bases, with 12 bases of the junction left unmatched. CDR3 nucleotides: TGTGCCAGCAGTGGGGACAGGGGTCGTCGCCGTCACACCGGGGAGCTGTTTTTT. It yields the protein CASSGDRGRRRHTGELFF.

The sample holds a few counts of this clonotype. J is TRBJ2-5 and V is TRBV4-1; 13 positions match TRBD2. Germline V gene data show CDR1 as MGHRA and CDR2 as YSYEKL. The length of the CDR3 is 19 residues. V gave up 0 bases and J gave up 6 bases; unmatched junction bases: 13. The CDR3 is CASSQDWTSGGPGMKTQYF. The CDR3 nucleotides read TGCGCCAGCAGCCAAGACTGGACTAGCGGGGGCCCCGGAATGAAGACCCAGTACTTC.

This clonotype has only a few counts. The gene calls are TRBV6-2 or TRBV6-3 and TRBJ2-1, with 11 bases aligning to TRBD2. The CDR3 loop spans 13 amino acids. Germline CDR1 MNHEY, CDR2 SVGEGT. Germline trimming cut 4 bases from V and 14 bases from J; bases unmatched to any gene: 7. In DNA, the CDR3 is TGTGCCAGCAGTTCGACTAGCGGGGCTACGAAGTTCTTC. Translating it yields CASSSTSGATKFF.

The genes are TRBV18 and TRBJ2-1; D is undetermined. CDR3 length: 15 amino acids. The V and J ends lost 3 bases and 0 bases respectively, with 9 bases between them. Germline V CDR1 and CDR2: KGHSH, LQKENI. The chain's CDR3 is CASSPQSSSYNEQFF. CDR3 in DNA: TGTGCCAGCTCACCCCAGAGTAGCTCCTACAATGAGCAGTTCTTC. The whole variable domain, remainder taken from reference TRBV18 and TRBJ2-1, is NAGVMQNPRHLVRRRGQEARLRCSPMKGHSHVYWYRQLPEEGLKFMVYLQKENIIDESGMPKERFSAEFPKEGPSILRIQQVVRGDSAAYFCASSPQSSSYNEQFFGPGTRLTVL.

CDR3 residues: CASSLIRADTQYF. The CDR3 DNA reads TGTGCCAGCAGCTTGATCCGAGCGGATACGCAGTATTTT. The chain joins TRBV5-5 to TRBJ2-3; D gene ambiguous. Trimming shortened V by 1 base and J by 6 bases, and 9 bases separated the two germline ends. The germline gives CDR1 SGHKS, CDR2 YYEKEE (reference sequence). The CDR3 sequence is 13 residues long.

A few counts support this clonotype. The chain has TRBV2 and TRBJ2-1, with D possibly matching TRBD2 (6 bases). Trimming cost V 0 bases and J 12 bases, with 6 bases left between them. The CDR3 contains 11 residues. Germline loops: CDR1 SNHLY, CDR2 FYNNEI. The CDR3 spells CASSEAGRQFF. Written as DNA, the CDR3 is TGTGCCAGCAGTGAAGCCGGGAGGCAGTTCTTC.

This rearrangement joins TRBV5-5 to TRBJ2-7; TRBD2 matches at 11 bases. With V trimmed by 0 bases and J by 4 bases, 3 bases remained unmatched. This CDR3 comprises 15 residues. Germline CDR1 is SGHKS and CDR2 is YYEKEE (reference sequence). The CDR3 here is CASSLEASGRYEQYF. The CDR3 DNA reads TGTGCCAGCAGCTTGGAGGCTAGCGGGAGGTACGAGCAGTACTTC.